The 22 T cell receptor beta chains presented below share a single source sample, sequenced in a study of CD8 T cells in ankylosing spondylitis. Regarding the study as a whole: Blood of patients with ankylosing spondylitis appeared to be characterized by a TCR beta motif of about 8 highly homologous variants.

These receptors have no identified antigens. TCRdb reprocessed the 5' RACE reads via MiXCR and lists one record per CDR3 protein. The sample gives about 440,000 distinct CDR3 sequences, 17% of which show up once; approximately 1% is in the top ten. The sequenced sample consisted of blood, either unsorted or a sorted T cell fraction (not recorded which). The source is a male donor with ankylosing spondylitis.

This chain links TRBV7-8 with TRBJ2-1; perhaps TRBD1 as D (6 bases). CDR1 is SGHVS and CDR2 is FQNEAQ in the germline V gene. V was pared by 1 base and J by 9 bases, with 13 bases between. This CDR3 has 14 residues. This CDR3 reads CASSLEQGYGEQFF. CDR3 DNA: TGTGCCAGCAGCTTAGAACAGGGATATGGTGAGCAGTTCTTC.

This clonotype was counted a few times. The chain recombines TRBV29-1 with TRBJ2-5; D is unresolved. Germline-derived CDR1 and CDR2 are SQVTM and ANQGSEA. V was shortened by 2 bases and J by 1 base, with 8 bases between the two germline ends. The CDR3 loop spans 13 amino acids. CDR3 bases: TGCAGCGTTGAACTCCTGCCCCAAGAGACCCAGTACTTC. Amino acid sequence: CSVELLPQETQYF.

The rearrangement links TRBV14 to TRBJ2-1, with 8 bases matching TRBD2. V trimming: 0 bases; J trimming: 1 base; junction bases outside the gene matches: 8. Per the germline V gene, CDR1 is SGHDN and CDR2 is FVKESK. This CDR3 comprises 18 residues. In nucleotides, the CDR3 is TGTGCCAGCAGCCAAGATCCGGCACTAGCGGTTTCCTACAATGAGCAGTTCTTC. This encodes CASSQDPALAVSYNEQFF.

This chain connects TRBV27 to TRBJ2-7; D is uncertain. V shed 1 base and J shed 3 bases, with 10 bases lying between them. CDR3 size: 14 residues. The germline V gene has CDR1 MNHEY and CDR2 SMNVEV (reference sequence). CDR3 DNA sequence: TGTGCCAGCAGTTTATGGGCCGTACTCTACGAGCAGTACTTC. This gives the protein CASSLWAVLYEQYF.

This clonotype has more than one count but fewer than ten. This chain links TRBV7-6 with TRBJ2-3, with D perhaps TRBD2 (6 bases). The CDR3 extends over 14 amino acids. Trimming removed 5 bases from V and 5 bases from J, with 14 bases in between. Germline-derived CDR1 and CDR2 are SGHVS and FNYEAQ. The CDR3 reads CASSPGASVDTQYF. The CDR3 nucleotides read TGTGCCAGCAGCCCCGGGGCTAGCGTAGATACGCAGTATTTT. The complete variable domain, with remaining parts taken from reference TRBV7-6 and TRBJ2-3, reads GAGVSQSPRYKVTKRGQDVALRCDPISGHVSLYWYRQALGQGPEFLTYFNYEAQQDKSGLPNDRFSAERPEGSISTLTIQRTEQRDSAMYRCASSPGASVDTQYFGPGTRLTVL.

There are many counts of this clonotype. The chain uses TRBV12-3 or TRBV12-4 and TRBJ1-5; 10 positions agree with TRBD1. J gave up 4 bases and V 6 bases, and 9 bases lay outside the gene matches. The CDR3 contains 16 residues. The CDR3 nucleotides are TGTGCCAGCAGCGCGGGGGACAGGGGTGGAAATCAGCCCCAGCATTTT. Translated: CASSAGDRGGNQPQHF.

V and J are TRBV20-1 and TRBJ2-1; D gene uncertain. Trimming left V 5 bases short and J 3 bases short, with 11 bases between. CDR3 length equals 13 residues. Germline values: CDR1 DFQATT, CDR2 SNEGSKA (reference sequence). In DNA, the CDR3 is TGCAGTGCTGGCAACACAGTCTACAATGAGCAGTTCTTC. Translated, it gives CSAGNTVYNEQFF.

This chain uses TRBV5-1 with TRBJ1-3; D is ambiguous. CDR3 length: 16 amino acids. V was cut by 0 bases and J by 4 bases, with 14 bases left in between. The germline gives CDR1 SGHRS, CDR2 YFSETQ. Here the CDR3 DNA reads TGCGCCAGCAGCTTGGGGGTGCGGTTCGCAGGAAACACCATATATTTT. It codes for CASSLGVRFAGNTIYF.

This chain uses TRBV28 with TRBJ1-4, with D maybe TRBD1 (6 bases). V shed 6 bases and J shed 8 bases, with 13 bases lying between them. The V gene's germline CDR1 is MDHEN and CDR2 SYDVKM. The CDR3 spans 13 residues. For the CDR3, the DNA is TGTGCCAGCAGAGACCCGGGGGGCGAAAAACTGTTTTTT. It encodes CASRDPGGEKLFF.

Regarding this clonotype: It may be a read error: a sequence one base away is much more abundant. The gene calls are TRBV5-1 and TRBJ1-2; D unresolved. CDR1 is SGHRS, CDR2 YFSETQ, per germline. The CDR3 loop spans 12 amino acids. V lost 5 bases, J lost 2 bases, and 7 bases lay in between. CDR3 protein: CASRVENYGYTF. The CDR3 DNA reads TGCGCCAGCAGGGTAGAGAACTATGGCTACACCTTC.

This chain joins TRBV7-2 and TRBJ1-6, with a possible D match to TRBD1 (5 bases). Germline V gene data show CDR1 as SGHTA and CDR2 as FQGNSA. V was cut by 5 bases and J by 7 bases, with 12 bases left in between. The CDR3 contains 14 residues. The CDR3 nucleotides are TGTGCCAGCAGCCCCAGGGTGTCGAATTCACCCCTCCACTTT. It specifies CASSPRVSNSPLHF.

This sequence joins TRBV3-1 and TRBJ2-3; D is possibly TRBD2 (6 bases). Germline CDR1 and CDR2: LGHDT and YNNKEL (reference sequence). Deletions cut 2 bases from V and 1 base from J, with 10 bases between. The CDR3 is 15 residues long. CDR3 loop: CASSQLWGGTDTQYF. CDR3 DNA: TGTGCCAGCAGCCAACTCTGGGGGGGCACAGATACGCAGTATTTT.

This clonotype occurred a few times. The CDR3 is CASSEYRGGRETQYF. CDR3 sequence (DNA): TGTGCCAGCAGTGAATATAGGGGGGGCCGGGAGACCCAGTACTTC. This sequence joins TRBV25-1 and TRBJ2-5; a possible D gene is TRBD2 (7 bases). CDR3 length: 15 amino acids. CDR1 and CDR2 from the germline V gene are MGHDK and SYGVNS. The ends were cut back, 0 bases at V and 5 bases at J, with 13 bases in the middle.

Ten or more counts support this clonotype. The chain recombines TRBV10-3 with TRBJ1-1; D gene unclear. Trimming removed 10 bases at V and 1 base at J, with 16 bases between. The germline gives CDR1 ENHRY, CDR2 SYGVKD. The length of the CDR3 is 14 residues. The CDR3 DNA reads TGTGCCACCTCGGGGAGGGAACCGAACACTGAAGCTTTCTTT. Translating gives CATSGREPNTEAFF.

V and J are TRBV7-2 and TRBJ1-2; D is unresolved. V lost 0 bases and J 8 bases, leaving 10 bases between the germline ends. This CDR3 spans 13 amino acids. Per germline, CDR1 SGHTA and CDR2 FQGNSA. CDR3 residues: CASSLAVTIGYTF. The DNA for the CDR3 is TGTGCCAGCAGCTTAGCCGTCACGATAGGCTACACCTTC. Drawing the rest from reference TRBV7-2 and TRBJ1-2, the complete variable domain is GAGVSQSPSNKVTEKGKDVELRCDPISGHTALYWYRQSLGQGLEFLIYFQGNSAPDKSGLPSDRFSAERTGGSVSTLTIQRTQQEDSAVYLCASSLAVTIGYTFGSGTRLTVV.

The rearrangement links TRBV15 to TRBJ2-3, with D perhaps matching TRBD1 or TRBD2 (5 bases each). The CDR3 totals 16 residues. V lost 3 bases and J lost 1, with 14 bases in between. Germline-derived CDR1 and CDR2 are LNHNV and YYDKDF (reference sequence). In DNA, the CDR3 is TGTGCCACCAGCAGGGGTTTGAGGGGAGGCACAGATACGCAGTATTTT. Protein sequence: CATSRGLRGGTDTQYF.

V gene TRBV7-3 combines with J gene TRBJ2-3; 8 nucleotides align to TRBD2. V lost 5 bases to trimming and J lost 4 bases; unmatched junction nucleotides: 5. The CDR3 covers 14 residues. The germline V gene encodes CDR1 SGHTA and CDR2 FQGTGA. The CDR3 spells CASSRTSISDTQYF. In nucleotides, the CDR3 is TGTGCCAGCAGCCGGACTAGCATCTCAGATACGCAGTATTTT.

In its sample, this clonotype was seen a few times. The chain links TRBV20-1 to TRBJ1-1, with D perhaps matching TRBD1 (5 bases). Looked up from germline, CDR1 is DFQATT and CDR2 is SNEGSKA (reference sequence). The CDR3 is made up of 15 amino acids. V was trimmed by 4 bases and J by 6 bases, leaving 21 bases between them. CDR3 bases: TGCAGTGCTATGAGGTATCCAGCACGGGGCGCTGAAGCTTTCTTT. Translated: CSAMRYPARGAEAFF.

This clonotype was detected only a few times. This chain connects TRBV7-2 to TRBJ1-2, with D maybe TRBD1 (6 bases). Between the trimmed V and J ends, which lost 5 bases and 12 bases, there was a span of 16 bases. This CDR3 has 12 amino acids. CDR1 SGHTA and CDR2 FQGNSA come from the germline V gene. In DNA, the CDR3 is TGTGCCAGCAGCCCCCAGGGGACAACTCACACCTTC. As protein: CASSPQGTTHTF.

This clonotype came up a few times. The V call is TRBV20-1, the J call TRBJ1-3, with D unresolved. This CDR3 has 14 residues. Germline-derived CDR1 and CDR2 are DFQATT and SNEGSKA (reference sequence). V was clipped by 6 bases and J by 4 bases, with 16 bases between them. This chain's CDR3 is CSAPSTVGGNTIYF. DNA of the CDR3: TGCAGTGCCCCTTCGACTGTGGGGGGAAACACCATATATTTT.

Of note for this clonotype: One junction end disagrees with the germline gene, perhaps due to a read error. The CDR3 sequence is CSARQPGTTGTYGQYF. The CDR3 region has the DNA TGCAGTGCTAGACAACCCGGGACTACCGGAACGTACGGGCAGTACTTC. J is TRBJ2-7 and V is TRBV20-1; 7 nucleotides align to TRBD2. CDR3 size: 16 residues. CDR1 and CDR2 (germline): DFQATT, SNEGSKA (reference sequence).

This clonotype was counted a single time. CDR3: CASSTLRGTGNTEAFF. The CDR3 DNA follows: TGTGCCAGCAGCACCTTGCGAGGGACGGGGAACACTGAAGCTTTCTTT. The chain is built from TRBV25-1 and TRBJ1-1; perhaps TRBD1 as D (5 bases). Trimming shortened V by 6 bases and J by 1 base, and 18 bases separated the two germline ends. Germline values: CDR1 MGHDK, CDR2 SYGVNS. The CDR3 covers 16 residues.